Listed below are T cell receptor beta chains from one sample, sequenced in a study of OX40 agonist ivuxolimab in advanced cancers. TCRdb's copy holds only in-frame clones and misses some; the assay was immunoSEQ multiplex PCR. The sample carries roughly 60,000 clones, about 91% recorded once. The material was CD4+ or CD8+ T cells sorted from blood, obtained in a trial of the OX40 agonist ivuxolimab. These receptor sequences come from an adult with an advanced solid tumor such as melanoma, head and neck, liver or kidney cancer. Both conserved end residues are part of each CDR3. The D gene is left open where the match is weak. Size is stated for part of the rows, as once, few or many counts, or as a class when the clone is expanded.

v_call: TRBV19; d_call: .; j_call: TRBJ1-5; clone_size: .; cdr3_aa: CASSMAGSQPQHF; cdr3_nt: TGTGCCAGTAGTATGGCAGGGAGTCAGCCCCAGCATTTT
v_call: TRBV4-3; d_call: .; j_call: TRBJ1-1; clone_size: few; cdr3_aa: CASSQGRLSTEAFF; cdr3_nt: TGCGCCAGCAGCCAAGGTCGCCTGTCCACTGAAGCTTTCTTT
v_call: TRBV19; d_call: .; j_call: TRBJ2-1; clone_size: .; cdr3_aa: CASSISFGRGYNEQFF; cdr3_nt: TGTGCCAGTAGTATTTCGTTCGGCAGGGGTTACAATGAGCAGTTCTTC
v_call: TRBV30; d_call: .; j_call: TRBJ1-2; clone_size: .; cdr3_aa: CAWETAANYGYTF; cdr3_nt: TGTGCCTGGGAAACAGCAGCTAACTATGGCTACACCTTC
v_call: TRBV4-3; d_call: TRBD2; j_call: TRBJ2-4; clone_size: .; cdr3_aa: CASSQATSGSGNIQYF; cdr3_nt: TGCGCCAGCAGCCAAGCGACTAGCGGGAGTGGAAACATTCAGTACTTC
v_call: TRBV7-3; d_call: .; j_call: TRBJ1-3; clone_size: .; cdr3_aa: CASSLINRDSSSGNTIYF; cdr3_nt: TGTGCCAGCAGCTTAATAAACAGAGACTCGAGCTCTGGAAACACCATATATTTT
v_call: TRBV15; d_call: .; j_call: TRBJ2-6; clone_size: .; cdr3_aa: CATSRDRMGHSGANVLTF; cdr3_nt: TGTGCCACCAGCAGAGATCGCATGGGCCACTCTGGGGCCAACGTCCTGACTTTC
v_call: TRBV7-2; d_call: .; j_call: TRBJ2-4; clone_size: .; cdr3_aa: CASSQDVGIQYF; cdr3_nt: TGTGCCAGCAGCCAGGATGTCGGCATTCAGTACTTC
v_call: TRBV19; d_call: TRBD2; j_call: TRBJ2-1; clone_size: .; cdr3_aa: CASSQAGGLSNEQFF; cdr3_nt: TGTGCCAGTAGTCAGGCGGGAGGGCTATCCAATGAGCAGTTCTTC
v_call: TRBV19; d_call: .; j_call: TRBJ2-6; clone_size: once; cdr3_aa: CATRQLARGSGANVLTF; cdr3_nt: TGTGCCACCAGGCAGTTGGCCAGGGGTTCTGGGGCCAACGTCCTGACTTTC
v_call: TRBV4-1; d_call: TRBD1; j_call: TRBJ2-5; clone_size: once; cdr3_aa: CASSQVTGVQETQYF; cdr3_nt: TGCGCCAGCAGCCAAGTCACAGGGGTACAAGAGACCCAGTACTTC
v_call: TRBV4-1; d_call: .; j_call: TRBJ2-7; clone_size: .; cdr3_aa: CASSEGGTYEQYF; cdr3_nt: TGCGCCAGCAGTGAAGGGGGTACCTACGAGCAGTACTTC
v_call: TRBV5-1; d_call: TRBD2; j_call: TRBJ2-1; clone_size: .; cdr3_aa: CASSRATTSGRVYNEQFF; cdr3_nt: TGCGCCAGCAGTCGAGCTACGACTAGCGGGAGGGTATACAATGAGCAGTTCTTC
v_call: TRBV7-4; d_call: TRBD1; j_call: TRBJ2-1; clone_size: .; cdr3_aa: CASSLEEGQGARNEQFF; cdr3_nt: TGTGCCAGCAGCTTAGAGGAGGGACAGGGGGCCCGGAATGAGCAGTTCTTC
v_call: TRBV7-2; d_call: TRBD1; j_call: TRBJ2-7; clone_size: .; cdr3_aa: CASSFGQGDYEQYF; cdr3_nt: TGTGCCAGCAGCTTCGGACAGGGGGACTACGAGCAGTACTTC
v_call: TRBV27; d_call: TRBD2; j_call: TRBJ2-7; clone_size: .; cdr3_aa: CASSLSSSGVAYEQYF; cdr3_nt: TGTGCCAGCAGTTTAAGTTCTAGCGGGGTGGCCTACGAGCAGTACTTC
v_call: TRBV19; d_call: .; j_call: TRBJ1-4; clone_size: .; cdr3_aa: CASRNGGTNEKLFF; cdr3_nt: TGTGCCAGTAGGAACGGGGGAACTAATGAAAAACTGTTTTTT
v_call: TRBV27; d_call: TRBD2; j_call: TRBJ2-1; clone_size: .; cdr3_aa: CASSLTSGSSYNEQFF; cdr3_nt: TGTGCCAGCAGTTTAACTAGCGGAAGCTCCTACAATGAGCAGTTCTTC
v_call: TRBV28; d_call: .; j_call: TRBJ1-1; clone_size: .; cdr3_aa: CASSLLDAPLSTEAFF; cdr3_nt: TGTGCCAGCAGTTTGCTGGACGCCCCGCTGTCCACTGAAGCTTTCTTT
v_call: TRBV4-1; d_call: TRBD1; j_call: TRBJ2-7; clone_size: .; cdr3_aa: CASSQGGQGPSSYEQYF; cdr3_nt: TGCGCCAGCAGCCAAGGGGGACAGGGCCCAAGCTCCTACGAGCAGTACTTC
v_call: TRBV5-4; d_call: .; j_call: TRBJ2-7; clone_size: .; cdr3_aa: CASSLGEGYEQYF; cdr3_nt: TGTGCCAGCAGCTTGGGTGAGGGCTACGAGCAGTACTTC
v_call: TRBV12-2; d_call: .; j_call: TRBJ1-5; clone_size: .; cdr3_aa: CASRIKGPRGPQHF; cdr3_nt: TGTGCAAGTCGCATTAAGGGCCCTAGGGGCCCCCAGCATTTT
v_call: TRBV7-9; d_call: TRBD2; j_call: TRBJ2-7; clone_size: once; cdr3_aa: CASSPTEAGAHEQYF; cdr3_nt: TGTGCCAGCAGCCCCACCGAAGCGGGAGCCCACGAGCAGTACTTC
v_call: TRBV14; d_call: .; j_call: TRBJ1-5; clone_size: .; cdr3_aa: CASNGQQNQPQHF; cdr3_nt: TGTGCCAGCAACGGGCAACAAAATCAGCCCCAGCATTTT
v_call: TRBV6-1; d_call: .; j_call: TRBJ2-7; clone_size: once; cdr3_aa: CASSDGQVYEQYF; cdr3_nt: TGTGCCAGCAGTGATGGGCAGGTCTACGAGCAGTACTTC
v_call: TRBV27; d_call: .; j_call: TRBJ1-2; clone_size: .; cdr3_aa: CASSSPGQGRYGYTF; cdr3_nt: TGTGCCAGCAGTTCGCCGGGCCAAGGGAGGTATGGCTACACCTTC
v_call: TRBV10-2; d_call: .; j_call: TRBJ2-2; clone_size: .; cdr3_aa: CASSGVTSGFGELFF; cdr3_nt: TGCGCCAGCAGTGGAGTGACTAGTGGATTCGGGGAGCTGTTTTTT
v_call: TRBV19; d_call: TRBD2; j_call: TRBJ2-7; clone_size: .; cdr3_aa: CASSIGGQTSGFSYEQYF; cdr3_nt: TGTGCCAGTAGTATAGGGGGTCAGACTAGCGGTTTCTCCTACGAGCAGTACTTC
v_call: TRBV11-2; d_call: .; j_call: TRBJ1-1; clone_size: once; cdr3_aa: CASSARDTGSEAFF; cdr3_nt: TGTGCCAGCAGCGCCCGGGACACCGGATCTGAAGCTTTCTTT
v_call: TRBV4-1; d_call: .; j_call: TRBJ2-7; clone_size: .; cdr3_aa: CASSQTGGYEQYF; cdr3_nt: TGCGCCAGCAGCCAGACCGGGGGTTACGAGCAGTACTTC
v_call: TRBV30; d_call: .; j_call: TRBJ2-3; clone_size: .; cdr3_aa: CAWQGIGSGQPLDTQYF; cdr3_nt: TGTGCCTGGCAGGGGATCGGTAGCGGTCAGCCTTTGGATACGCAGTATTTT
v_call: TRBV7-6; d_call: .; j_call: TRBJ2-3; clone_size: once; cdr3_aa: CASSLAAGPNRESPADTQYF; cdr3_nt: TGTGCCAGCAGCTTAGCAGCAGGGCCCAACCGGGAGAGTCCCGCAGATACGCAGTATTTT
v_call: TRBV11-3; d_call: TRBD1; j_call: TRBJ1-4; clone_size: .; cdr3_aa: CASSHRQGISSKEKLFF; cdr3_nt: TGTGCCAGCAGCCATCGACAGGGGATCTCCTCAAAGGAAAAACTGTTTTTT
v_call: TRBV6-6; d_call: .; j_call: TRBJ2-1; clone_size: once; cdr3_aa: CASSYPKQGNEQFF; cdr3_nt: TGTGCCAGCAGTTACCCTAAGCAGGGCAATGAGCAGTTCTTC